This T cell receptor (beta chain) appears in the sequencing data of a study of graft-versus-host responses after intestinal transplantation. For the study at large: Recipients had multivisceral, liver-intestinal, or isolated intestinal transplants. Anti-thymocyte globulin induction preceded two to four years of tacrolimus and steroid maintenance in all recipients.

CDR3 size: 16 residues. The V gene's germline CDR1 is SQVTM and CDR2 ANQGSEA. Trimming removed 5 bases from V and 1 base from J, with 20 bases in between. A note on this clone: Its specificity is not known.

General observations from the study: GvH clones occurred in recipient marrow; some first appeared in ileum or blood.

Assay: immunoSEQ multiplex PCR; the TCRdb copy retains only in-frame clones and omits some. This sample carries tens of thousands of clones, 80% to 95% of them seen once, and the ten largest clones take roughly 0.3%. The J gene is TRBJ1-1, the V gene TRBV29-1; D is ambiguous. The source of this sequence is a human donor who received an intestinal transplant. Source: unstimulated CD4+ T cells sorted from spleen or lymph node cells, taken before intestinal transplant. Here the CDR3 DNA reads TGCAGCGTTAGTCCCCGAGGCCCTATTCGGAACACTGAAGCTTTCTTT. This encodes CSVSPRGPIRNTEAFF.